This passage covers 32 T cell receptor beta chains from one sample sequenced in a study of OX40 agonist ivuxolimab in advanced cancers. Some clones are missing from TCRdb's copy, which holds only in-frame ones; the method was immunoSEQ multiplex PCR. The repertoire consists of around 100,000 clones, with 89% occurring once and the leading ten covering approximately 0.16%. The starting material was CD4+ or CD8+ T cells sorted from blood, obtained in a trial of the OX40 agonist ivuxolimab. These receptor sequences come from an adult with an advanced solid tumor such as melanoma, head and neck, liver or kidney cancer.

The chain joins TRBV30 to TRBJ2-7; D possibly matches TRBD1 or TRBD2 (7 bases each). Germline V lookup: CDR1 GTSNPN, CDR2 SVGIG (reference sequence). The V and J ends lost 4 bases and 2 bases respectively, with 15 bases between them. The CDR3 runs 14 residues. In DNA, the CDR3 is TGTGCCTGGAAGATACAGGGGAGGGCCTACGAGCAGTACTTC. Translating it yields CAWKIQGRAYEQYF.

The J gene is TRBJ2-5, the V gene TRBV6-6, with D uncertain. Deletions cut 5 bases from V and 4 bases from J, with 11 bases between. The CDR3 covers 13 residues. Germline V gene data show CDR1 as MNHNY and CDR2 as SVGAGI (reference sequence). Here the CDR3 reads CASSPAGGETQYF. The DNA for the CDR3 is TGTGCCAGCAGTCCTGCCGGCGGAGAGACCCAGTACTTC.

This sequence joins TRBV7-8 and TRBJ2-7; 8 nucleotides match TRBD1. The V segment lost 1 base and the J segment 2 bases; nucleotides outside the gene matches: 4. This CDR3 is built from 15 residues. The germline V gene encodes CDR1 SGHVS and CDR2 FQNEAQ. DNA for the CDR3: TGTGCCAGCAGCTTAGGGTCACAGGGGGCCTACGAGCAGTACTTC. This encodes CASSLGSQGAYEQYF.

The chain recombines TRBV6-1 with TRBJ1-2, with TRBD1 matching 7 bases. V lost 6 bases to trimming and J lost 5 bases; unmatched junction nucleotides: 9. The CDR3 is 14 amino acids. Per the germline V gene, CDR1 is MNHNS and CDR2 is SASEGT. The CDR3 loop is CASSNRGPGYGYTF. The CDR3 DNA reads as TGTGCCAGCAGCAACAGGGGCCCTGGATATGGCTACACCTTC.

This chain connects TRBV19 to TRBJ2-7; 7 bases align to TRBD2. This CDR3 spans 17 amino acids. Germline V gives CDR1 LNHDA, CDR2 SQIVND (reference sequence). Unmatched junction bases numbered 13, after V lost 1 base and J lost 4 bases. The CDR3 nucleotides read TGTGCCAGTAGTATAGCTGGGGACTACCCCGGCCTGTACGAGCAGTACTTC. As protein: CASSIAGDYPGLYEQYF.

CDR3 nucleotide sequence: TGTGCCAGTACCCCAAGAGGGCAGGGGGCCCACACTGAAGCTTTCTTT. It codes for CASTPRGQGAHTEAFF. This chain connects TRBV19 to TRBJ1-1; TRBD1 matches at 8 bases. Germline values: CDR1 LNHDA, CDR2 SQIVND (reference sequence). The CDR3 length is 16 residues. Germline trimming cut 7 bases from V and 3 bases from J; bases unmatched to any gene: 13.

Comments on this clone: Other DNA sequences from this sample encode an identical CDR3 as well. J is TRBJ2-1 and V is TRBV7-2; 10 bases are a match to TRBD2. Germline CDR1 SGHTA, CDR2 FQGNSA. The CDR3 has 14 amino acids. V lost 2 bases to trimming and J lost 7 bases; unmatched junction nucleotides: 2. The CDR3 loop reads CASSLSGGVNEQFF. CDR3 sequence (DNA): TGTGCCAGCAGCTTAAGCGGGGGGGTTAATGAGCAGTTCTTC. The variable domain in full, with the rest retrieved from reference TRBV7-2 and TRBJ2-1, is GAGVSQSPSNKVTEKGKDVELRCDPISGHTALYWYRQSLGQGLEFLIYFQGNSAPDKSGLPSDRFSAERTGGSVSTLTIQRTQQEDSAVYLCASSLSGGVNEQFFGPGTRLTVL.

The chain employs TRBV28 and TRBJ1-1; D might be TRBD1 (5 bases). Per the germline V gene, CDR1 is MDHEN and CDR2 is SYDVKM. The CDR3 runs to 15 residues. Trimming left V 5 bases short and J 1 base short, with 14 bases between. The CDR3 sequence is CASSPPGRGNTEAFF. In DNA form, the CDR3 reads TGTGCCAGCAGTCCCCCGGGGAGGGGGAACACTGAAGCTTTCTTT. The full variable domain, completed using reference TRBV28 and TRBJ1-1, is DVKVTQSSRYLVKRTGEKVFLECVQDMDHENMFWYRQDPGLGLRLIYFSYDVKMKEKGDIPEGYSVSREKKERFSLILESASTNQTSMYLCASSPPGRGNTEAFFGQGTRLTVV.

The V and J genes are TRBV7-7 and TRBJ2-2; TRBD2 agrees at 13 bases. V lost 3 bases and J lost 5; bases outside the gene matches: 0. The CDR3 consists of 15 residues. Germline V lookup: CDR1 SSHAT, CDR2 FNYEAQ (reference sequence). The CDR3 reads CASSLGLAGTGELFF. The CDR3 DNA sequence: TGTGCCAGCAGCTTGGGACTAGCGGGGACCGGGGAGCTGTTTTTT. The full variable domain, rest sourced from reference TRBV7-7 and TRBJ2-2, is GAGVSQSPRYKVTKRGQDVTLRCDPISSHATLYWYQQALGQGPEFLTYFNYEAQPDKSGLPSDRFSAERPEGSISTLTIQRTEQRDSAMYRCASSLGLAGTGELFFGEGSRLTVL.

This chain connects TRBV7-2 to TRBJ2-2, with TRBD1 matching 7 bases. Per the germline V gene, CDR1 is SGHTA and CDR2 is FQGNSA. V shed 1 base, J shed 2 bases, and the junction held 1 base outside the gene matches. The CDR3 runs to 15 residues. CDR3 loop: CASSLGGGNTGELFF. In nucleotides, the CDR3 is TGTGCCAGCAGCTTAGGAGGGGGCAACACCGGGGAGCTGTTTTTT.

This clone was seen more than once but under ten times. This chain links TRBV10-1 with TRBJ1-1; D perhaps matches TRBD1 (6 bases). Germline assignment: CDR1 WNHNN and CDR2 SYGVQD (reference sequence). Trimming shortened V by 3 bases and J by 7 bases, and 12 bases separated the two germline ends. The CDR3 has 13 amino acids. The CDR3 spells CASSEAGAYEAFF. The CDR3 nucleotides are TGCGCCAGCAGTGAAGCAGGGGCTTATGAAGCTTTCTTT.

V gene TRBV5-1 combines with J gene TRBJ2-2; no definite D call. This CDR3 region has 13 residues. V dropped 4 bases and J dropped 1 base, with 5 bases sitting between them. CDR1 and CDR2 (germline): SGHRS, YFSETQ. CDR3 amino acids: CASSAVNTGELFF. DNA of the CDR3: TGCGCCAGCAGCGCGGTGAACACCGGGGAGCTGTTTTTT.

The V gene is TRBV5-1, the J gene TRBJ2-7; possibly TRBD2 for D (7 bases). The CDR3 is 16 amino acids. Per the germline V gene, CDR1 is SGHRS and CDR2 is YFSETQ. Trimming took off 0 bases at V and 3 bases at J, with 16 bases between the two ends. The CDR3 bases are TGCGCCAGCAGCTTGGGAGCCGGGGGGACACGCTACGAGCAGTACTTC. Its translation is CASSLGAGGTRYEQYF.

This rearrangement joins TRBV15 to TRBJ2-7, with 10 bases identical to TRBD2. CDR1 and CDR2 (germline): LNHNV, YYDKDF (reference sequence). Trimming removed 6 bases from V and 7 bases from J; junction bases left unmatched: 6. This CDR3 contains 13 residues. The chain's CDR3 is CATRASGRDEQYF. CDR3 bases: TGTGCCACCAGGGCCAGCGGGAGGGATGAGCAGTACTTC.

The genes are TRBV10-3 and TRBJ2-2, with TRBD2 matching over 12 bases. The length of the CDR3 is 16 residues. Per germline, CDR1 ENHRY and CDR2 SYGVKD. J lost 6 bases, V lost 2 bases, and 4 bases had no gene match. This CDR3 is CAISEDPSGRAGELFF. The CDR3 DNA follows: TGTGCCATCAGTGAGGACCCTAGCGGGAGGGCCGGGGAGCTGTTTTTT.

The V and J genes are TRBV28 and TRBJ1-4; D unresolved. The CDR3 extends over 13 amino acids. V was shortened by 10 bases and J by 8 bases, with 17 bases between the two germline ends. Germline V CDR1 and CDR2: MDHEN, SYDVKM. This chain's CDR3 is CAILGPRGEKLFF. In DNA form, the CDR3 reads TGTGCCATCCTGGGCCCACGCGGGGAAAAACTGTTTTTT.

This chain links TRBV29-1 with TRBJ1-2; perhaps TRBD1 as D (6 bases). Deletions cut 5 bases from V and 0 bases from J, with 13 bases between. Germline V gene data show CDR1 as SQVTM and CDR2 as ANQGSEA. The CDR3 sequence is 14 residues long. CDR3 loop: CSVLRDTSNYGYTF. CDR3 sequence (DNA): TGCAGCGTTTTAAGGGACACATCTAACTATGGCTACACCTTC.

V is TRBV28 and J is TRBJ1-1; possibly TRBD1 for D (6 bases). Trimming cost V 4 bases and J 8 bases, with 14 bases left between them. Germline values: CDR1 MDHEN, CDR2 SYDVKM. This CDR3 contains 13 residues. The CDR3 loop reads CASSSRQVREAFF. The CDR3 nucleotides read TGTGCCAGCAGTTCTAGACAGGTGAGAGAAGCTTTCTTT.

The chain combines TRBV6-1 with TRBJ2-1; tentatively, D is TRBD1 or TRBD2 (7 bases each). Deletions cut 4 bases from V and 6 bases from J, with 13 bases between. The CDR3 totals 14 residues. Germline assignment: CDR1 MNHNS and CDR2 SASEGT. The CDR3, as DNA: TGTGCCAGCAGTGGAGGGGGGGACAGCAATGAGCAGTTCTTC. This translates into CASSGGGDSNEQFF.

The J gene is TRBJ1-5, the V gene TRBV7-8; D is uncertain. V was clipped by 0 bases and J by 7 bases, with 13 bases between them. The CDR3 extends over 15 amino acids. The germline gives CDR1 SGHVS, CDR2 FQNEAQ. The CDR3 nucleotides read TGTGCCAGCAGCTTAGCGATGTCGCAGAGGCAGCCCCAGCATTTT. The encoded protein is CASSLAMSQRQPQHF.

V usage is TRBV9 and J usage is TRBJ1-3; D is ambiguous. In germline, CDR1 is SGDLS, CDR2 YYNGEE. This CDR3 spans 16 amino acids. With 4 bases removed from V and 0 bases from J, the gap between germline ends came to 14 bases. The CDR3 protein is CASSPEVHRSGNTIYF. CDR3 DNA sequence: TGTGCCAGCAGCCCCGAGGTCCACCGCTCTGGAAACACCATATATTTT.

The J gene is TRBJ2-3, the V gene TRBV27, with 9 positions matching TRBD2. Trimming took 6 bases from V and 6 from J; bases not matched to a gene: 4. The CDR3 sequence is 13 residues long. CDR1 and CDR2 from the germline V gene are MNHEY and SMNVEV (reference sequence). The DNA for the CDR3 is TGTGCCAGCAGAGCGGGGGGCCCCGATACGCAGTATTTT. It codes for CASRAGGPDTQYF.

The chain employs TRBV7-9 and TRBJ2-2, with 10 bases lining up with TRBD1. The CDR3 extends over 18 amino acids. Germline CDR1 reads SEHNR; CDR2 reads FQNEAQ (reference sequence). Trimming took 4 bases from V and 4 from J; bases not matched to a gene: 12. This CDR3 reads CASSSDGTGVMGTGELFF. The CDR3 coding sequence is TGTGCCAGCAGCTCCGACGGGACAGGGGTGATGGGCACCGGGGAGCTGTTTTTT.

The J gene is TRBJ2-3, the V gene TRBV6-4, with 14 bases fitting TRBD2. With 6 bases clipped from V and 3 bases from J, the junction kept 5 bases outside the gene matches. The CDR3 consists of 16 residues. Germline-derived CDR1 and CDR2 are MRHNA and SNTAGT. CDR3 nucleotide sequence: TGTGCCAGCAGCCGGACTAGCGGGGGGCAGACAGATACGCAGTATTTT. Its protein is CASSRTSGGQTDTQYF.

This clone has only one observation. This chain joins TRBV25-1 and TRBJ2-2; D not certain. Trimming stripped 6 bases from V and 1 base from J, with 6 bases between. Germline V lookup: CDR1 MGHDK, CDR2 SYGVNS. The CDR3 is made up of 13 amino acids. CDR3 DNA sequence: TGTGCCAGCAGGTATATGAACACCGGGGAGCTGTTTTTT. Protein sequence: CASRYMNTGELFF. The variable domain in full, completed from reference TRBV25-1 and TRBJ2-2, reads EADIYQTPRYLVIGTGKKITLECSQTMGHDKMYWYQQDPGMELHLIHYSYGVNSTEKGDLSSESTVSRIRTEHFPLTLESARPSHTSQYLCASRYMNTGELFFGEGSRLTVL.

CDR3 coding DNA: TGTGCCAGCAGCCAAGACTGGCTAGCGGGAACAGATACGCAGTATTTT. Translation gives CASSQDWLAGTDTQYF. This chain joins TRBV14 and TRBJ2-3; TRBD2 matches at 9 bases. V lost 0 bases, J lost 3 bases, and 4 bases stayed unmatched. This CDR3 has 16 residues. Germline CDR1 SGHDN, CDR2 FVKESK.

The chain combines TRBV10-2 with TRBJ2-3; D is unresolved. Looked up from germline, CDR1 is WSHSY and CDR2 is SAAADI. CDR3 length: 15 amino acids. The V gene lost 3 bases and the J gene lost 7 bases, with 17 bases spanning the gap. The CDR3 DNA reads TGCGCCAGCAGTGATAGCTTTGGGGTTCGCCATACGCAGTATTTT. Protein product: CASSDSFGVRHTQYF.

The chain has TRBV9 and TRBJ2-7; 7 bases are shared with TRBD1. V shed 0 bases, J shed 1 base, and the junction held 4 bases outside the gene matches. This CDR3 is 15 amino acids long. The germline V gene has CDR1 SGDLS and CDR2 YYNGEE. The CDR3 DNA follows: TGTGCCAGCAGCGTAGGAGGGGGCCTTTCCTACGAGCAGTACTTC. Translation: CASSVGGGLSYEQYF.

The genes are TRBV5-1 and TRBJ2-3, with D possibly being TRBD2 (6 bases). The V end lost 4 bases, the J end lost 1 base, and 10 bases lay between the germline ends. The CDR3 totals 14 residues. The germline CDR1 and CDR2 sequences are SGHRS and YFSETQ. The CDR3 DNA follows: TGCGCCAGCAGCCCGGGACTTCGCACAGATACGCAGTATTTT. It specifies CASSPGLRTDTQYF. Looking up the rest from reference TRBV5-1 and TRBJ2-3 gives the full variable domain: KAGVTQTPRYLIKTRGQQVTLSCSPISGHRSVSWYQQTPGQGLQFLFEYFSETQRNKGNFPGRFSGRQFSNSRSEMNVSTLELGDSALYLCASSPGLRTDTQYFGPGTRLTVL.

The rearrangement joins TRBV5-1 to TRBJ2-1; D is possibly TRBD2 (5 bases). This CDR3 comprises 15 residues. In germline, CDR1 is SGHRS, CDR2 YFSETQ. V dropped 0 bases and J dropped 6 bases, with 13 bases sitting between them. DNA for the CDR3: TGCGCCAGCAGCTTGGCCGGGAACCTCGGCAATGAGCAGTTCTTC. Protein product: CASSLAGNLGNEQFF.

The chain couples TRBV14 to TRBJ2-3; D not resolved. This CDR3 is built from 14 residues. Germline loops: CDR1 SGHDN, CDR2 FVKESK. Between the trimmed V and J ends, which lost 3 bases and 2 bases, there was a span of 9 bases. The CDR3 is CASSQYRFTDTQYF. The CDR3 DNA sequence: TGTGCCAGCAGCCAGTACCGCTTCACAGATACGCAGTATTTT.

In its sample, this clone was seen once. The CDR3 is CAWSVNGLVSNEQFF. The CDR3 DNA sequence: TGTGCCTGGAGTGTAAACGGACTAGTCTCCAATGAGCAGTTCTTC. This rearrangement joins TRBV30 to TRBJ2-1; the match to TRBD2 covers 7 bases. Losses at the gene ends were 0 bases for V and 6 bases for J; bases not matched to a gene: 8. Germline V gene data show CDR1 as GTSNPN and CDR2 as SVGIG (reference sequence). This CDR3 contains 15 residues.